This T cell receptor (beta chain) was retrieved from a study of shared clonotypes between healthy human individuals. Study at large: The people who gave samples were a couple of women and a few men aged 18 to 49.

CDR1 SNHLY and CDR2 FYNNEI come from the germline V gene. Trimming cost V 0 bases and J 4 bases; bases outside gene matches: 5. The CDR3 is 15 amino acids. Notes on the study in general: Memory subsets had estimated richness that was generally smaller than that of naive subsets.

Details on this clone: Antigen: not known.

An assay was performed, and its level was deep. Clones were read by immunoSEQ multiplex PCR, and TCRdb kept only the in-frame ones, dropping some. This table has more than 2 million clones, 85% to 95% appearing once. Selected positively for CCR7 and CD45RO-negative, naive CD8 cells excluded terminally differentiated effector memory CD45RA+ cells. Study donors comprised healthy, HIV-negative adults devoid of recent acute infection or vaccination. This TCR was recovered from a man between 18 and 35 years old in good health. The V gene is TRBV2, the J gene TRBJ2-5, with 7 bases aligning to TRBD2. Sequencing was carried out using naive CD8+ T cells sorted from blood. CDR3 in amino acids: CASSEAGLAGETQYF. CDR3 nucleotide sequence: TGTGCCAGCAGTGAAGCGGGGTTAGCGGGAGAGACCCAGTACTTC.